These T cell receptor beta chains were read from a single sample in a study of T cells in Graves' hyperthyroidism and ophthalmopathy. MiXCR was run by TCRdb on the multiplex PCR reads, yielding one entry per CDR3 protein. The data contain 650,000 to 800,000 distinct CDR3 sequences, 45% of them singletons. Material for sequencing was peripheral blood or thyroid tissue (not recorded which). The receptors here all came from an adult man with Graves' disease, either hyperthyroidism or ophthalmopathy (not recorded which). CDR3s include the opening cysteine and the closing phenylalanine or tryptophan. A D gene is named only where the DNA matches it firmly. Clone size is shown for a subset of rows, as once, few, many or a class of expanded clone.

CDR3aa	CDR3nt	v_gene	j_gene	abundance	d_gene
CASSSPGTRTVSYGYTF	TGTGCCAGCAGCTCCCCCGGGACACGGACCGTGAGCTATGGCTACACCTTC	TRBV5-4	TRBJ1-2	NA	NA
CASSFYICSATKGLSVETQYF	NA	TRBV7-3	TRBJ2-5	NA	NA
CASSQGTGRQPQHF	TGTGCCAGCAGCCAAGGGACAGGGAGACAGCCCCAGCATTTT	TRBV5-6	TRBJ1-5	few	TRBD1
CASSSPSGSVADTQYF	TGTGCCAGCAGCTCCCCTAGCGGGAGCGTAGCAGATACGCAGTATTTT	TRBV7-9	TRBJ2-3	NA	TRBD2
CSVADRDNVLTF	TGCAGCGTGGCTGACAGGGACAACGTCCTGACTTTC	TRBV29-1	TRBJ2-6	NA	TRBD1
CATSARHLYDYGYTF	TGTGCCACCAGTGCTCGACACCTTTACGACTATGGCTACACCTTC	TRBV24-1	TRBJ1-2	NA	NA
CASSLETGANYGYTF	TGCGCCAGCAGCTTGGAAACAGGAGCTAACTATGGCTACACCTTC	TRBV5-1	TRBJ1-2	many	NA
CSARDRGPNEKLFF	TGCAGTGCTAGAGATCGGGGCCCTAATGAAAAACTGTTTTTT	TRBV20-1	TRBJ1-4	few	NA
CSAIRDSSSSGNTIYF	TGCAGTGCTATCCGAGACAGCTCCAGCTCTGGAAACACCATATATTTT	TRBV20-1	TRBJ1-3	NA	NA
CSARGSGSYEQYF	TGCAGTGCTAGAGGGTCAGGTTCCTACGAGCAGTACTTC	TRBV20-1	TRBJ2-7	few	NA
CSVEEEVGRSAYEQYF	TGCAGCGTTGAAGAAGAGGTCGGGCGGAGCGCCTACGAGCAGTACTTC	TRBV29-1	TRBJ2-7	many	NA
CAISESAGGQNTEAFF	TGTGCCATCAGTGAATCGGCTGGGGGACAAAACACTGAAGCTTTCTTT	TRBV10-3	TRBJ1-1	few	NA
CSVEYGFENTIYF	TGCAGCGTTGAGTACGGGTTTGAAAACACCATATATTTT	TRBV29-1	TRBJ1-3	NA	NA
CASSLDSGGPTSNQPQHF	TGTGCCAGCAGCTTAGACTCAGGGGGACCTACTAGCAATCAGCCCCAGCATTTT	TRBV7-8	TRBJ1-5	many	TRBD1
CATSGDGSTNYGYTF	TGTGCCACCAGCGGAGATGGCAGTACTAACTATGGCTACACCTTC	TRBV15	TRBJ1-2	NA	NA
CASIDTGSGSYEQYF	TGTGCCAGCATCGATACAGGGAGTGGGTCCTACGAGCAGTACTTC	TRBV7-9	TRBJ2-7	many	NA
CSASVDTHTEAFF	TGCAGTGCTAGTGTGGACACACACACTGAAGCTTTCTTT	TRBV20-1	TRBJ1-1	NA	NA
CASSTGGEQYF	TGTGCCAGCAGTACCGGGGGCGAGCAGTACTTC	TRBV7-9	TRBJ2-7	many	NA
CAVRGDKGPETQYF	TGTGCCGTCCGCGGGGACAAGGGGCCGGAGACCCAGTACTTC	TRBV7-9	TRBJ2-5	NA	NA
CASSLAGVSGEQYF	TGCGCCAGCAGCTTGGCCGGGGTCTCGGGCGAGCAGTACTTC	TRBV9	TRBJ2-7	NA	NA
CSARTSGVGGELFF	TGCAGTGCTAGGACTAGCGGGGTTGGCGGGGAGCTGTTTTTT	TRBV20-1	TRBJ2-2	few	TRBD2
CASSQDTGYTEAFF	TGTGCCAGCAGCCAAGATACCGGGTACACTGAAGCTTTCTTT	TRBV4-1	TRBJ1-1	once	NA
CASSQGQAPTEAFF	TGTGCCAGCAGCCAAGGCCAGGCGCCCACTGAAGCTTTCTTT	TRBV16	TRBJ1-1	NA	NA
CASSFDRVYGYTF	TGTGCCAGCAGCTTCGACAGGGTGTATGGCTACACCTTC	TRBV7-8	TRBJ1-2	many	TRBD1
CARVLAGRQETQYF	TGTGCTAGAGTGCTAGCGGGGCGGCAAGAGACCCAGTACTTC	TRBV25-1	TRBJ2-5	NA	TRBD2
CSGSRGVTEAFF	TGCAGCGGATCTCGGGGGGTCACTGAAGCTTTCTTT	TRBV29-1	TRBJ1-1	NA	NA
CASSEVAPQYF	TGTGCCAGCAGCGAAGTAGCCCCGCAGTACTTC	TRBV2	TRBJ2-7	many	NA
CSARGLAGESYEQYF	TGCAGTGCTAGAGGCCTAGCGGGAGAAAGCTACGAGCAGTACTTC	TRBV20-1	TRBJ2-7	many	TRBD2
CASSEESVMSRREGRVQYF	TGCGCCAGCAGCGAAGAGAGTGTCATGTCCAGGCGGGAGGGCCGGGTGCAGTACTTC	TRBV19	TRBJ2-7	NA	TRBD2
CASSGGTGRTNYGYTF	TGTGCCAGTAGTGGCGGGACAGGAAGAACTAACTATGGCTACACCTTC	TRBV19	TRBJ1-2	many	TRBD1
CAISGNGANVLTF	TGTGCCATCAGTGGAAATGGGGCCAACGTCCTGACTTTC	TRBV10-3	TRBJ2-6	NA	NA
CATSDVGQGFQHF	TGTGCCACCAGTGACGTGGGACAGGGTTTCCAGCATTTT	TRBV24-1	TRBJ1-5	NA	TRBD1